This is a list of T cell receptor beta chains from one sample in a study of cytomegalovirus exposure and HLA in healthy donors. Assay: immunoSEQ multiplex PCR; the TCRdb copy retains only in-frame clones and omits some. Its listing shows about 130,000 clones. The sequenced sample was PBMCs. The receptors originated from a woman between 40 and 50 years old in good health and CMV-seropositive. Both conserved end residues are part of each CDR3. A D gene is named only where the DNA matches it firmly.

cdr3_aa cdr3_nt v_call d_call j_call
CSVAPSGANQPQHF TGCAGCGTTGCCCCCTCAGGGGCCAATCAGCCCCAGCATTTT TRBV29-1 - TRBJ1-5
CASSPEQGITEAFF TGTGCCAGCAGCCCGGAACAGGGTATCACTGAAGCTTTCTTT TRBV7-9 - TRBJ1-1
CASSYLGDNQPQHF TGTGCCAGCAGTTACCTCGGGGACAATCAGCCCCAGCATTTT TRBV6-5 - TRBJ1-5
CASSRPGETQYF TGTGCCAGCAGCCGCCCGGGAGAGACCCAGTACTTC TRBV7-3 - TRBJ2-5
CAWSKDRSSTDTQYF TGTGCCTGGAGTAAAGACAGGAGTTCCACAGATACGCAGTATTTT TRBV30 - TRBJ2-3
CAISETGQSSGNTIYF TGTGCCATCAGTGAAACGGGACAGTCCTCTGGAAACACCATATATTTT TRBV10-3 TRBD1 TRBJ1-3
CAWTRGYSYNEQFF TGTGCCTGGACACGGGGGTACTCCTACAATGAGCAGTTCTTC TRBV30 - TRBJ2-1
CAISVLMGQENTEAFF TGTGCCATCAGTGTTTTGATGGGACAAGAGAACACTGAAGCTTTCTTT TRBV10-3 - TRBJ1-1
CAWRRISSGRHGETQYF TGTGCCTGGAGAAGGATCAGTAGCGGGAGACACGGAGAGACCCAGTACTTC TRBV30 TRBD2 TRBJ2-5
CASSALQGAGEQYF TGTGCCAGCAGCGCACTACAGGGGGCGGGCGAGCAGTACTTC TRBV9 TRBD1 TRBJ2-7
CASTAPRHPRGELFF TGTGCCAGCACCGCCCCTCGACACCCGAGAGGGGAGCTGTTTTTT TRBV28 - TRBJ2-2
CASSEIGTPSQPQHF TGTGCCAGCAGTGAAATCGGGACACCCAGTCAGCCCCAGCATTTT TRBV6-1 - TRBJ1-5
CASSVGSNTEAFF TGTGCCAGCAGCGTAGGCAGTAACACTGAAGCTTTCTTT TRBV9 - TRBJ1-1
CASSLRVGGQGSSSEQFF TGTGCCAGCAGCTTGAGAGTTGGAGGACAGGGGAGTTCAAGTGAGCAGTTCTTC TRBV5-6 TRBD1 TRBJ2-1
CASSLGQENYGYTF TGTGCCAGCAGCTTGGGACAGGAAAACTATGGCTACACCTTC TRBV7-2 TRBD1 TRBJ1-2
CASSPSGTAATQYF TGTGCCAGCAGCCCATCCGGAACGGCGGCGACCCAGTACTTC TRBV13 - TRBJ2-5
CASSVQGRVGTEAFF TGTGCCAGCAGTGTGCAAGGCAGGGTGGGTACTGAAGCTTTCTTT TRBV6-1 - TRBJ1-1
CASSFRQGVNEKLFF TGTGCCAGCAGCTTCAGACAGGGAGTGAATGAAAAACTGTTTTTT TRBV11-2 TRBD1 TRBJ1-4
CASSLKSSSYNEQFF TGCGCCAGCAGCTTGAAATCCTCCTCCTACAATGAGCAGTTCTTC TRBV5-1 - TRBJ2-1
CASSYRGISGNTIYF TGTGCCAGCAGTTATCGAGGGATCTCTGGAAACACCATATATTTT TRBV28 - TRBJ1-3
CASSRSGGSYEQYF TGTGCCAGCAGTCGGTCGGGGGGGTCCTACGAGCAGTACTTC TRBV6-1 TRBD2 TRBJ2-7
CASSSTGTSGGEQFF TGTGCCAGCAGTTCAACCGGGACTAGCGGAGGTGAGCAGTTCTTC TRBV6-6 TRBD2 TRBJ2-1
CAWSVPFAWGRWGYEQYF TGTGCCTGGAGTGTCCCCTTCGCCTGGGGCCGATGGGGCTACGAGCAGTACTTC TRBV30 - TRBJ2-7
CASSPGSTEAFF TGTGCCAGCTCCCCGGGGTCCACTGAAGCTTTCTTT TRBV18 - TRBJ1-1
CASGRGDTSTQYF TGCGCCAGCGGTCGGGGGGACACCTCTACGCAGTATTTT TRBV5-1 - TRBJ2-3
CASSEESSGSYEQYF TGTGCCAGCAGTGAAGAGAGTAGCGGGAGCTACGAGCAGTACTTC TRBV6-1 TRBD2 TRBJ2-7